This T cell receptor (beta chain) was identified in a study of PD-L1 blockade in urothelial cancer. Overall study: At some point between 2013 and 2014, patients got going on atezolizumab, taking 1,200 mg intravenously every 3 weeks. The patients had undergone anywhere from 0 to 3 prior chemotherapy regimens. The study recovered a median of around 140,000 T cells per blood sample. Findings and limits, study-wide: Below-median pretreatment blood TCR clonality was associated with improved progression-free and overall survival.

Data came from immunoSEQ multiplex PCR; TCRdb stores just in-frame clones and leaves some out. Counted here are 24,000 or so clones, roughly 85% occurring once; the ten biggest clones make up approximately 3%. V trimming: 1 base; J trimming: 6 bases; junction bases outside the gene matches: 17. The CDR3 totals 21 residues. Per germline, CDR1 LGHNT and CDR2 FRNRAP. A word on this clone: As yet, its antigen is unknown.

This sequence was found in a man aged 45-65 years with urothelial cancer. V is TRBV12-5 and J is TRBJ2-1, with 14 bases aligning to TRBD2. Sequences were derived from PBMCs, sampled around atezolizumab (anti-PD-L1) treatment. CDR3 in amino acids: CASGLAIISGLAGVYTNEQFF. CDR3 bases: TGTGCTAGTGGTTTGGCAATCATCTCGGGACTAGCGGGAGTCTATACCAATGAGCAGTTCTTC.